Sequencing of this TCR beta chain was carried out in a study of Graves' ophthalmopathy and Graves' hyperthyroidism. General study results and limits: Detection in blood was also observed for most expanded thyroid clonotypes above 0.001 frequency.

Regarding this clonotype: Its antigen is as yet unknown.

Amplified material comprised TCR beta CDR3 regions derived from RNA transcripts. First-round RT-PCR used HTBI primers; second-round multiplex PCR followed. TCRdb redid the calling of the multiplex PCR reads with MiXCR, one entry per CDR3 protein. The sample has over a million distinct CDR3 sequences, about two fifths seen once. V lost 5 bases to trimming and J lost 4 bases; unmatched junction nucleotides: 11. CDR3 length: 15 residues. CDR1 is DFQATT and CDR2 is SNEGSKA in the germline V gene (reference sequence). The receptor's source is an adult man with Graves' hyperthyroidism. V is TRBV20-1 and J is TRBJ2-5; TRBD1 aligns across 9 bases. Sequenced: peripheral blood or thyroid tissue (not recorded which). CDR3 protein: CSARTGQGFRETQYF. The DNA for the CDR3 is TGCAGTGCTCGCACGGGACAGGGTTTTCGAGAGACCCAGTACTTC.